Below are 32 T cell receptor beta chains sequenced from a single sample in a study of blood T cell repertoires in COVID-19. Sequencing used immunoSEQ multiplex PCR; TCRdb keeps in-frame clones, though not all of them. This sample carries 300,000 or so clones, roughly 87% of them seen once, and the ten largest clones take approximately 5%. The sample was PBMCs or T cells enriched from blood (not recorded which). These receptors came from a woman aged 25 to 39 who had recovered from COVID-19.

V gene TRBV1 combines with J gene TRBJ2-3; TRBD2 is the table's D call and was not checked against the DNA. TRBV1 is listed as a pseudogene. The CDR3 contains 16 residues. CDR3 loop: CTSSLLLGRAEDTQYF. The CDR3 nucleotides read TGCACCAGCAGCCTTCTCCTAGGGAGGGCCGAAGATACGCAGTATTTT.

V is TRBV5-1 and J is TRBJ1-2; D may be TRBD1 (6 bases). Looked up from germline, CDR1 is SGHRS and CDR2 is YFSETQ. The V gene lost 0 bases and the J gene lost 4 bases, with 13 bases spanning the gap. CDR3 length: 15 amino acids. CDR3 in DNA: TGCGCCAGCAGCTTGGGAAAGGGGGGGCCCTATGGCTACACCTTC. Its protein is CASSLGKGGPYGYTF.

This clone was seen only once. The chain links TRBV6-5 to TRBJ1-2; 10 bases are a match to TRBD1. Germline loops: CDR1 MNHEY, CDR2 SVGAGI. The CDR3 runs to 14 residues. The ends lost 6 bases at V and 8 bases at J; junction bases unmatched: 9. The CDR3 loop is CASRAGTGDLGYTF. CDR3 DNA sequence: TGTGCCAGCAGAGCCGGGACAGGGGATCTGGGCTACACCTTC.

This rearrangement joins TRBV19 to TRBJ1-1; D remains ambiguous. V was clipped by 5 bases and J by 1 base, with 5 bases between them. The CDR3 totals 12 residues. Germline-derived CDR1 and CDR2 are LNHDA and SQIVND (reference sequence). As DNA, the CDR3 is TGTGCCAGTAGTCCGAGGAACACTGAAGCTTTCTTT. It is translated as CASSPRNTEAFF.

The chain is built from TRBV7-8 and TRBJ1-5; tentatively, D is TRBD1 (6 bases). Germline V CDR1 and CDR2: SGHVS, FQNEAQ. Trimming removed 4 bases at V and 4 bases at J, with 14 bases between. CDR3 length: 15 residues. CDR3 amino acids: CASSSGEPSNQPQHF. The CDR3 nucleotides are TGTGCCAGCAGCTCAGGGGAGCCCTCAAATCAGCCCCAGCATTTT.

The rearrangement uses TRBV12-3 or TRBV12-4 and TRBJ1-1; D ambiguous. V shed 3 bases and J shed 8 bases, with 7 bases lying between them. CDR3 length equals 11 residues. CDR3 DNA sequence: TGTGCCAGCAGTTTCAGAAAGGAAGCTTTCTTT. It codes for CASSFRKEAFF.

This rearrangement joins TRBV5-6 to TRBJ1-2; D might be TRBD1 (6 bases). CDR3 size: 13 residues. CDR1 and CDR2 (germline): SGHDT, YYEEEE. V lost 4 bases and J lost 5, with 12 bases in between. CDR3 in amino acids: CASSVGHEYGYTF. The CDR3, as DNA: TGTGCCAGCAGCGTGGGACACGAGTATGGCTACACCTTC. The full variable domain, in which reference TRBV5-6 and TRBJ1-2 provide the parts outside the CDR3, is DAGVTQSPTHLIKTRGQQVTLRCSPKSGHDTVSWYQQALGQGPQFIFQYYEEEERQRGNFPDRFSGHQFPNYSSELNVNALLLGDSALYLCASSVGHEYGYTFGSGTRLTVV.

This clone was seen once. CDR3 nucleotides: TGTGCCAGCAGTTCCCCATCGGCAGGGGTCATAATGAACACTGAAGCTTTCTTT. It specifies CASSSPSAGVIMNTEAFF. The J gene is TRBJ1-1, the V gene TRBV7-9, with D possibly TRBD1 on 6 matching bases. This CDR3 region has 18 residues. Trimming left V 6 bases short and J 0 bases short, with 23 bases between. Germline loops: CDR1 SEHNR, CDR2 FQNEAQ (reference sequence).

The chain employs TRBV10-2 and TRBJ2-6, with D possibly TRBD1 on 5 matching bases. The CDR3 is 15 amino acids. V lost 2 bases to trimming and J lost 4 bases, with 9 bases between them. The germline CDR1 and CDR2 sequences are WSHSY and SAAADI. The CDR3 region is CASSETGAGANVLTF. Written as DNA, the CDR3 is TGCGCCAGCAGTGAGACAGGAGCGGGGGCCAACGTCCTGACTTTC.

This chain joins TRBV12-5 and TRBJ1-5; D is undetermined. The CDR3 spans 16 residues. Germline CDR1 reads LGHNT; CDR2 reads FRNRAP. Trimming shortened V by 2 bases and J by 0 bases, and 11 bases separated the two germline ends. The CDR3 DNA sequence: TGTGCTAGTGGTTTGTTTATAGGAGATAGCAATCAGCCCCAGCATTTT. Amino acids: CASGLFIGDSNQPQHF. The full variable domain, its missing parts supplied by reference TRBV12-5 and TRBJ1-5, is DARVTQTPRHKVTEMGQEVTMRCQPILGHNTVFWYRQTMMQGLELLAYFRNRAPLDDSGMPKDRFSAEMPDATLATLKIQPSEPRDSAVYFCASGLFIGDSNQPQHFGDGTRLSIL.

In this sample, this clone turned up a few times. The rearrangement links TRBV4-3 to TRBJ1-2; D is undetermined. The CDR3 runs to 15 residues. Germline assignment: CDR1 LGHNA and CDR2 YSLEER. Trimming cost V 0 bases and J 7 bases, with 15 bases left between them. The CDR3 DNA is TGCGCCAGCAGCCAAGATGTTGAGGTCCCCCTTGGCTACACCTTC. Translation: CASSQDVEVPLGYTF.

The CDR3 sequence is CASSLRTGRDTEAFF. In DNA, the CDR3 is TGTGCCAGCAGCCTCAGGACAGGGAGAGACACTGAAGCTTTCTTT. J is TRBJ1-1 and V is TRBV14, with 8 bases matching TRBD1. The V gene end was trimmed by 4 bases and the J gene end by 3 bases; junction bases not matched to a gene: 7. The CDR3 runs to 15 residues. Germline CDR1 is SGHDN and CDR2 is FVKESK.

The V and J genes are TRBV3-1 (or the pseudogene TRBV3-2) and TRBJ2-5; D unclear. Trimming took off 0 bases at V and 2 bases at J, with 10 bases between the two ends. The CDR3 spans 15 residues. CDR1 is LGHDT and CDR2 is YNNKEL in the germline V gene (reference sequence). The CDR3 DNA reads TGTGCCAGCAGCCAAGAGGGCCGATCGCAAGAGACCCAGTACTTC. Its protein product is CASSQEGRSQETQYF.

V usage is TRBV25-1 and J usage is TRBJ1-3; no clear D gene. This CDR3 is built from 15 residues. Germline loops: CDR1 MGHDK, CDR2 SYGVNS. V was cut by 8 bases and J by 4 bases, with 18 bases left in between. The CDR3, as DNA: TGTGCCAGCTCCCTGGTCGGAGCTGGGGGAAACACCATATATTTT. Its translation is CASSLVGAGGNTIYF.

The CDR3 DNA is TGTGCCAGCAGCTTAGGAGGCCACCCATCGGGCTATGGCTACACCTTC. It encodes CASSLGGHPSGYGYTF. The chain combines TRBV11-2 with TRBJ1-2; D is unresolved. CDR1 and CDR2 from the germline V gene are SGHAT and FQNNGV. The CDR3 extends over 16 amino acids. Trimming took 1 base from V and 4 from J, leaving 16 bases between them. Based on the CDR3 plus reference TRBV11-2 and TRBJ1-2, the full variable domain is EAGVAQSPRYKIIEKRQSVAFWCNPISGHATLYWYQQILGQGPKLLIQFQNNGVVDDSQLPKDRFSAERLKGVDSTLKIQPAKLEDSAVYLCASSLGGHPSGYGYTFGSGTRLTVV.

V usage is TRBV18 and J usage is TRBJ1-1, with TRBD1 matching over 9 bases. From germline, CDR1 is KGHSH and CDR2 LQKENI. The CDR3 is made up of 14 amino acids. V was pared by 0 bases and J by 7 bases, with 3 bases of the junction left unmatched. Written as DNA, the CDR3 is TGTGCCAGCTCACCACCGGGACAGGGTGGTGAAGCTTTCTTT. Translated: CASSPPGQGGEAFF.

This clone has a handful of counts. The chain links TRBV6-5 to TRBJ2-2, with a tentative D call TRBD1 (5 bases). Trimming took 6 bases from V and 6 from J, leaving 11 bases between them. The CDR3 loop spans 13 amino acids. CDR1 and CDR2 (germline): MNHEY, SVGAGI. The DNA of the CDR3 is TGTGCCAGCAGCCCAGGGTTGGCCGGGGAGCTGTTTTTT. Protein product: CASSPGLAGELFF.

The J gene is TRBJ2-1, the V gene TRBV30; D is perhaps TRBD2 (7 bases). Germline V gene sequence: CDR1 GTSNPN, CDR2 SVGIG (reference sequence). The CDR3 is made up of 14 amino acids. The V end lost 0 bases, the J end lost 9 bases, and 15 bases lay between the germline ends. CDR3 residues: CAWSVKGGAREQFF. DNA for the CDR3: TGTGCCTGGAGTGTTAAGGGGGGGGCCCGTGAGCAGTTCTTC. The full variable domain, in which reference TRBV30 and TRBJ2-1 provide the parts outside the CDR3, is SQTIHQWPATLVQPVGSPLSLECTVEGTSNPNLYWYRQAAGRGLQLLFYSVGIGQISSEVPQNLSASRPQDRQFILSSKKLLLSDSGFYLCAWSVKGGAREQFFGPGTRLTVL.

The chain links TRBV9 to TRBJ1-2, with TRBD1 matching 7 bases. The V gene end was trimmed by 6 bases and the J gene end by 5 bases; junction bases not matched to a gene: 4. The CDR3 length is 12 residues. Germline V gene data show CDR1 as SGDLS and CDR2 as YYNGEE. The CDR3 nucleotides are TGTGCCAGCAAGCAGGGGGGATATGGCTACACCTTC. Its protein product is CASKQGGYGYTF.

The rearrangement uses TRBV4-1 and TRBJ1-1; D might be TRBD1 (5 bases). V shed 0 bases and J shed 8 bases, with 10 bases lying between them. Per the germline V gene, CDR1 is MGHRA and CDR2 is YSYEKL. This CDR3 region has 13 residues. CDR3 DNA: TGCGCCAGCAGCCAAGAGTGGGGGGGGGAAGCTTTCTTT. As protein: CASSQEWGGEAFF.

This sequence joins TRBV19 and TRBJ1-2, with TRBD1 as a possible D gene (6 bases). This CDR3 spans 14 amino acids. V lost 0 bases and J 8 bases, leaving 13 bases between the germline ends. The germline V gene has CDR1 LNHDA and CDR2 SQIVND (reference sequence). CDR3 loop: CASSIEGGGGGYTF. The CDR3 DNA sequence: TGTGCCAGTAGTATAGAAGGGGGTGGCGGCGGCTACACCTTC.

Only a few counts were recorded for this clone. The gene calls are TRBV6-1 and TRBJ1-1, with D possibly TRBD1 on 5 matching bases. Trimming removed 5 bases at V and 11 bases at J, with 12 bases between. CDR1 and CDR2 from the germline V gene are MNHNS and SASEGT. The CDR3 contains 11 residues. The CDR3 region is CASSLAGMAFF. In DNA form, the CDR3 reads TGTGCCAGCAGTTTGGCAGGGATGGCTTTCTTT.

The rearrangement uses TRBV27 and TRBJ2-1; D remains ambiguous. V shed 2 bases and J shed 4 bases, with 9 bases lying between them. This CDR3 is 14 amino acids long. Germline values: CDR1 MNHEY, CDR2 SMNVEV (reference sequence). The CDR3 protein is CASSLDSGYNEQFF. As DNA, the CDR3 is TGTGCCAGCAGTTTAGATTCCGGGTACAATGAGCAGTTCTTC.

The rearrangement joins TRBV2 to TRBJ1-3; D remains ambiguous. Germline V gene lookup returns CDR1 SNHLY and CDR2 FYNNEI. The CDR3 length is 17 residues. Trimming took off 3 bases at V and 0 bases at J, with 15 bases between the two ends. CDR3 protein: CASSEISGSLSGNTIYF. The DNA of the CDR3 is TGTGCCAGCAGTGAGATCTCCGGGTCCCTCTCTGGAAACACCATATATTTT.

This clone was counted a single time. The chain couples TRBV30 to TRBJ1-5; 7 nucleotides align to TRBD1. The V and J ends lost 2 bases and 6 bases, in that order; junction bases with no gene match: 10. Looked up from germline, CDR1 is GTSNPN and CDR2 is SVGIG (reference sequence). The CDR3 totals 15 residues. The CDR3 nucleotides read TGTGCCTGGAGTCCCGGGACAGTCTCCGGTCAGCCCCAGCATTTT. Translation: CAWSPGTVSGQPQHF.

The CDR3 DNA is TGCGCCAGCAGCCAAGGGACAGGGGGAGGCTACACCTTC. Encoded protein: CASSQGTGGGYTF. The chain employs TRBV4-1 and TRBJ1-2; 10 nucleotides line up with TRBD1. The CDR3 length is 13 residues. J gave up 8 bases and V 1 base, and 1 base lay outside the gene matches. Germline assignment: CDR1 MGHRA and CDR2 YSYEKL.

The rearrangement joins TRBV6-5 to TRBJ2-7; D is possibly TRBD1 (6 bases). Trimming shortened V by 8 bases and J by 6 bases, and 14 bases separated the two germline ends. This CDR3 contains 12 residues. Germline CDR1 and CDR2: MNHEY and SVGAGI. The CDR3 nucleotides are TGTGCCAGCGCGGACAGAGGGACCGAGCAGTACTTC. This codes for CASADRGTEQYF.

The chain has TRBV5-8 and TRBJ1-2; 10 bases agree with TRBD1. V lost 4 bases, J lost 6 bases, and 9 bases stayed unmatched. The CDR3 is 15 amino acids. CDR1 is SGHTS, CDR2 YDEGEE, per germline. The CDR3 DNA follows: TGTGCCAGCAGCAAAATGGGACAGGGGTTAGATGGCTACACCTTC. This gives the protein CASSKMGQGLDGYTF.

The chain recombines TRBV9 with TRBJ1-4; 9 nucleotides line up with TRBD1. Germline V gene sequence: CDR1 SGDLS, CDR2 YYNGEE. This CDR3 is 17 amino acids long. J gave up 1 base and V 3 bases, and 7 bases lay outside the gene matches. The CDR3 region has the DNA TGTGCCAGCAGCGGGAACAGGGGGCAGGGAACTAATGAAAAACTGTTTTTT. This encodes CASSGNRGQGTNEKLFF.

Only a few counts were recorded for this clone. The chain combines TRBV3-1 (or the pseudogene TRBV3-2) with TRBJ1-3, with no clear D. V was trimmed by 4 bases and J by 4 bases, leaving 5 bases between them. Germline CDR1 is LGHDT and CDR2 is YNNKEL (reference sequence). The CDR3 is 12 amino acids. CDR3 sequence: CASSLSGNTIYF. CDR3 nucleotides: TGTGCCAGCAGCCTCTCGGGAAACACCATATATTTT.

The V gene is TRBV4-1, the J gene TRBJ2-3; 8 bases agree with TRBD1. The CDR3 loop spans 17 amino acids. The germline gives CDR1 MGHRA, CDR2 YSYEKL. V shed 0 bases, J shed 5 bases, and the junction held 10 bases outside the gene matches. The CDR3 region has the DNA TGCGCCAGCAGCCAAGACCCTGGACAGGGTGGTGTAGATACGCAGTATTTT. Amino acid sequence: CASSQDPGQGGVDTQYF.

The chain couples TRBV9 to TRBJ2-2, with D possibly TRBD1 on 5 matching bases. The V gene's germline CDR1 is SGDLS and CDR2 YYNGEE. There are 14 residues in the CDR3. V shed 6 bases and J shed 1 base, with 10 bases lying between them. As DNA, the CDR3 is TGTGCCAGCACAGGGTTGGGGAACACCGGGGAGCTGTTTTTT. It translates to CASTGLGNTGELFF. Full variable domain (missing parts from reference TRBV9 and TRBJ2-2): DSGVTQTPKHLITATGQRVTLRCSPRSGDLSVYWYQQSLDQGLQFLIQYYNGEERAKGNILERFSAQQFPDLHSELNLSSLELGDSALYFCASTGLGNTGELFFGEGSRLTVL.